This T cell receptor (beta chain) stems from a study of cytomegalovirus exposure and HLA in healthy donors. A multiplex PCR was run with 60 Vbeta primers and 13 Jbeta primers. TCRdb keeps only in-frame clones here, not all; method: immunoSEQ multiplex PCR. The sample holds some 150,000 clones, around 90% seen once. Notes on the study in general: Later analysis suggested most CMV-associated TCR beta chains were HLA-restricted. Follow-up analysis later connected one missense variant in DCLRE1C with trimming of TCR beta V- and J-genes.

For this clone: The target antigen is unknown.

Trimming took 7 bases from V and 6 from J; bases not matched to a gene: 7. CDR1 and CDR2 from the germline V gene are LNHDA and SQIVND (reference sequence). The CDR3 contains 14 residues. Sample: PBMCs. The V call is TRBV19, the J call TRBJ2-2, with 8 bases aligning to TRBD1. This receptor was obtained from a woman aged 30 to 39 in good health and CMV-seronegative. The CDR3, as DNA: TGTGCCAGTAAGGGCAGGGGGCTCCCCGGGGAGCTGTTTTTT. Protein product: CASKGRGLPGELFF.